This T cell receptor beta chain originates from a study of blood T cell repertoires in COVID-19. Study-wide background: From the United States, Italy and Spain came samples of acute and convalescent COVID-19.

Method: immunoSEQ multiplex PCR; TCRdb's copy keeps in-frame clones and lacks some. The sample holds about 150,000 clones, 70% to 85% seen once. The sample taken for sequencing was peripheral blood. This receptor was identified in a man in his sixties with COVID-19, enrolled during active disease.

As DNA, the CDR3 is TGTGCCAGCAGCCCCCTTGGAGGTGTGTCGCTTGGCTACACCTTC. This gives the protein CASSPLGGVSLGYTF. The genes are TRBV14 and TRBJ1-2, with D unclear. The CDR3 extends over 15 amino acids. Germline lookup yields CDR1 SGHDN and CDR2 FVKESK. The ends were cut back, 4 bases at V and 7 bases at J, with 19 bases in the middle.